What follows is one T cell receptor (beta chain) and its context. There is no known antigen for this receptor. Nothing much larger sits one base from this clone, and base qualities are not available. TCRbeta CDR3 regions were amplified from genomic DNA using the immunoSEQ Assay, a bias-controlled multiplex PCR. Processing in the source paper ran as follows. The number of nucleated cells in each sample was estimated by amplification of reference gene primers within the assay. To quantify the absolute abundance of each unique TCRbeta CDR3 rearrangement, sequence reads were collapsed and filtered. For each sample, productive Simpson clonality was calculated as the square root of Simpson's diversity index across productive rearrangements. TCRdb re-hosts the immuneACCESS table, in-frame sequences only. Its copies lack some clones; in the studies checked, an unresolved V gene accounts for under half of them, and the cause for the rest is not known. V, J and clone size are those of that table, while D and trimming were read from the DNA. The sample table records fewer than 250,000 clones; more than 75% of these occur just once. 4.4% of the sample rests with the top ten.

The data were taken from a study of blood T cell repertoires in COVID-19 (dated by TCRdb to 2018 to 2020). About the full investigation: Samples from collaborators originated in the United States, Italy and Spain and spanned both the acute and convalescent phases of COVID-19. The material from the prospective study consisted of cDNA or gDNA derived from T cells, B-cell-depleted T cells, or PBMCs. The repertoires were released in a freely available public database intended as a resource for research on the immune response to SARS-CoV-2. Nearly every sample came with metadata listing a de-identified subject ID, COVID-19 status, age in years and sex. Where HLA class I and class II types were available, the types were taken from metadata supplied by the sample provider, not from assay-based typing. The samples were drawn from the first 160 participants of the ongoing ImmuneRACE study and from 1,254 subjects provided by 6 global collaborators. Subjects who had been exposed to COVID-19, were actively infected with it, or had recovered from it provided the deeply sampled blood TCRbeta repertoires that made up the dataset.

Whole blood was collected in K2EDTA tubes by collaborating institutions according to the institutions' own protocols. For TCRbeta analysis, collaborators shipped samples as frozen whole blood, isolated PBMCs, or DNA extracted from either of those sample types. Results and caveats for the whole study, not just this receptor: The amount of clinical and demographic metadata varied by source and participant and was provided uncurated.

Compared with germline, V lacks 0 bases and J lacks 0 bases; bases without a gene match: 4. Its CDR3 holds 17 amino acids, cysteine through phenylalanine. Only the CDR3 DNA is retained, 51 bases long and in frame from the first base. The germline V gene supplies CDR1 SGDLS and CDR2 YYNGEE. The rearrangement joined TRBV9 to TRBJ2-2; TRBD2 fits 8 bases in the junction. This sequence originates from a human donor in a cohort sampled during active COVID-19. Sequenced sample: peripheral blood. The sequenced DNA is TGTGCCAGCAGCGTAGGGACGGGAGGGCCGAACACCGGGGAGCTGTTTTTT. Its product reads: CASSVGTGGPNTGELFF.